The 12 T cell receptor beta chains listed next were all sequenced from one sample in a study of T cells in Graves' hyperthyroidism and ophthalmopathy. Authors of the study amplified TCR beta CDR3 regions from RNA transcripts. Researchers ran a first-round RT-PCR on the TCR CDR3 using the HTBI primer set. From the multiplex PCR reads, TCRdb called clonotypes with MiXCR, one entry per CDR3 protein. Of 270,000 or so distinct CDR3 sequences listed, about 15% are singletons. The sample taken for sequencing was blood. These receptors were obtained from a woman between 50 and 59 years old with Graves' hyperthyroidism that later progressed to Graves' ophthalmopathy.

This clonotype was observed many times. The V call is TRBV2, the J call TRBJ1-1, with a weak D call TRBD1 (5 bases). CDR1 and CDR2 (germline): SNHLY, FYNNEI. The germline V and J ends were trimmed by 5 bases and 6 bases, with 19 bases remaining between them. CDR3 length: 15 amino acids. The DNA for the CDR3 is TGTGCCAGCAGTTCCCCCGGGACGGACGAAGCTGAAGCTTTCTTT. This encodes CASSSPGTDEAEAFF.

This clonotype was picked up many times. The V and J genes are TRBV20-1 and TRBJ1-2; D unclear. This CDR3 has 12 amino acids. Trimming removed 2 bases at V and 2 bases at J, with 6 bases between. The germline CDR1 and CDR2 sequences are DFQATT and SNEGSKA (reference sequence). CDR3 in DNA: TGCAGTGCTAGATTCGCGAACTATGGCTACACCTTC. It yields the protein CSARFANYGYTF.

This clonotype was counted a few times. A much larger clone lies a single base off, so this may be a read error. This chain joins TRBV6-2 or TRBV6-3 and TRBJ2-1, with 7 bases matching TRBD1. Germline values: CDR1 MNHEY, CDR2 SVGEGT. The CDR3 covers 18 residues. The CDR3: CASSYPKRWDREYNERFF. Here the CDR3 DNA reads TGTGCCAGCAGTTACCCGAAAAGGTGGGACAGAGAATACAATGAGCGGTTCTTC.

This clonotype was detected many times. Written as DNA, the CDR3 is TGTGCCAGCAGCTCCCGGACAGGGCGACACTCCTTGGAATCCTACGAGCAGTACTTC. Its protein is CASSSRTGRHSLESYEQYF. The chain has TRBV7-9 and TRBJ2-7, with 8 bases lining up with TRBD1. The germline CDR1 and CDR2 sequences are SEHNR and FQNEAQ (reference sequence). CDR3 size: 19 residues. Germline trimming cut 4 bases from V and 1 base from J; bases unmatched to any gene: 18.

This clonotype occurred once. The chain recombines TRBV2 with TRBJ2-1; 7 positions agree with TRBD1. Germline CDR1 SNHLY, CDR2 FYNNEI. Trimming took 8 bases from V and 8 from J; bases not matched to a gene: 3. This CDR3 comprises 11 residues. The CDR3 nucleotides read TGTGCCAGCGGTAGGGGGCATGAGCAGTTCTTC. Residues: CASGRGHEQFF.

Many counts were recorded for this clonotype. This chain uses TRBV28 with TRBJ2-7, with no clear D. The CDR3 is 14 amino acids. The germline gives CDR1 MDHEN, CDR2 SYDVKM. V was pared by 3 bases and J by 5 bases, with 14 bases between. Here the CDR3 reads CASSFANLIHEQYF. In DNA form, the CDR3 reads TGTGCCAGCAGTTTCGCTAACCTCATCCACGAGCAGTACTTC.

In this sample, this clonotype turned up a few times. V gene TRBV14 combines with J gene TRBJ2-3; D is ambiguous. The CDR3 loop spans 13 amino acids. Trimming left V 2 bases short and J 2 bases short, with 5 bases between. The germline gives CDR1 SGHDN, CDR2 FVKESK. Here the CDR3 reads CASSQYNTDTQYF. For the CDR3, the DNA is TGTGCCAGCAGCCAATACAACACAGATACGCAGTATTTT.

The rearrangement links TRBV5-1 to TRBJ2-3, with 7 bases identical to TRBD2. Germline assignment: CDR1 SGHRS and CDR2 YFSETQ. The CDR3 has 15 amino acids. With V trimmed by 3 bases and J by 0 bases, 4 bases remained unmatched. The CDR3 protein is CASSYLSGSTDTQYF. The DNA for the CDR3 is TGCGCCAGCAGCTACCTTAGCGGGAGCACAGATACGCAGTATTTT.

This clonotype was observed a handful of times. The CDR3 region has the DNA TGTGCCAGCAGCGTAGCTGGACAGCCCGGCCGCTATGGCTACACCTTC. It translates to CASSVAGQPGRYGYTF. V usage is TRBV9 and J usage is TRBJ1-2, with D perhaps matching TRBD1 (6 bases). Trimming took off 0 bases at V and 4 bases at J, with 16 bases between the two ends. The CDR3 loop spans 16 amino acids. Germline assignment: CDR1 SGDLS and CDR2 YYNGEE. Together with reference TRBV9 and TRBJ1-2, the CDR3 gives the full variable domain: DSGVTQTPKHLITATGQRVTLRCSPRSGDLSVYWYQQSLDQGLQFLIQYYNGEERAKGNILERFSAQQFPDLHSELNLSSLELGDSALYFCASSVAGQPGRYGYTFGSGTRLTVV.

The chain combines TRBV2 with TRBJ2-1; 13 bases are a match to TRBD2. The CDR3 runs 16 residues. Germline V gives CDR1 SNHLY, CDR2 FYNNEI. V lost 6 bases and J lost 4; bases outside the gene matches: 6. CDR3 amino acids: CASSAGTSGVYNEQFF. The CDR3, as DNA: TGTGCCAGCAGCGCCGGGACTAGCGGGGTATACAATGAGCAGTTCTTC.

This clonotype was detected many times. DNA of the CDR3: TGTGCCAGCTCACGGTCCCACAATGAGCAGTTCTTC. Residues: CASSRSHNEQFF. The genes are TRBV18 and TRBJ2-1; D is undetermined. The germline V and J ends were trimmed by 4 bases and 5 bases, with 6 bases remaining between them. From germline, CDR1 is KGHSH and CDR2 LQKENI. The CDR3 length is 12 residues.

Note on this clonotype: An end of the junction does not agree with germline; a read error may underlie this. The V call is TRBV19, the J call TRBJ1-2, with a possible D match to TRBD1 (6 bases). Germline V gives CDR1 LNHDA, CDR2 SQIVND (reference sequence). The CDR3 consists of 16 residues. CDR3 nucleotide sequence: TGTGCCAGTAGTATACAGGGACAAGGCGGTAACTATGGCCACACCTTC. Its protein is CASSIQGQGGNYGHTF.